These T cell receptor beta chains were read from a single sample in a study of blood T cell repertoires in COVID-19. Some clones are missing from TCRdb's copy, which holds only in-frame ones; the method was immunoSEQ multiplex PCR. The sample includes about 61,000 clones, just under 85% of them seen just once. Sequences were obtained from peripheral blood. These receptor sequences come from a man aged 70 or older with acute or convalescent COVID-19. The CDR3 runs from the conserved cysteine through the conserved F or W. Fields, in order: V gene, D gene, J gene, clone size, CDR3 protein, CDR3 DNA. A D gene is named only where the DNA matches it firmly. Clone size is shown for a subset of rows, as once, few, many or a class of expanded clone.

V: TRBV20-1
D: NA
J: TRBJ2-1
size: NA
CDR3: CSASRGAAYNEQFF
DNA: TGCAGTGCTAGTCGGGGGGCGGCCTACAATGAGCAGTTCTTC

V: TRBV28
D: TRBD1
J: TRBJ2-1
size: NA
CDR3: CASSLWDSNEQFF
DNA: TGTGCCAGCAGTCTCTGGGACAGCAATGAGCAGTTCTTC

V: TRBV4-1
D: TRBD1
J: TRBJ2-3
size: NA
CDR3: CASSQQPRGRSTDTQYF
DNA: TGCGCCAGCAGCCAACAACCAAGGGGGCGCAGCACAGATACGCAGTATTTT

V: TRBV18
D: NA
J: TRBJ1-3
size: few
CDR3: CASSPPRERGNTIYF
DNA: TGTGCCAGCTCACCACCGAGGGAACGGGGAAACACCATATATTTT

V: TRBV28
D: TRBD2
J: TRBJ2-1
size: NA
CDR3: CASGTSGGSSYNEQFF
DNA: TGTGCCAGCGGTACTAGCGGGGGGAGCTCCTACAATGAGCAGTTCTTC

V: TRBV7-2
D: NA
J: TRBJ2-5
size: NA
CDR3: CASSLVAGAAETQYF
DNA: TGTGCCAGCAGCTTAGTAGCTGGGGCGGCGGAGACCCAGTACTTC

V: TRBV5-1
D: NA
J: TRBJ2-1
size: NA
CDR3: CASSPRPQVGNEQFF
DNA: TGCGCCAGCAGCCCCCGTCCCCAGGTTGGCAATGAGCAGTTCTTC

V: TRBV15
D: NA
J: TRBJ1-1
size: once
CDR3: CATSSRTTMNTEAFF
DNA: TGTGCCACCAGCAGCCGGACAACTATGAACACTGAAGCTTTCTTT

V: TRBV3-1/TRBV3-2
D: NA
J: TRBJ2-3
size: NA
CDR3: CASSPARTDTQYF
DNA: TGTGCCAGCAGCCCAGCTAGAACAGATACGCAGTATTTT

V: TRBV12-3/TRBV12-4
D: NA
J: TRBJ1-2
size: NA
CDR3: CASSLEVYGYTF
DNA: TGTGCCAGCAGTTTGGAGGTCTATGGCTACACCTTC

V: TRBV2
D: NA
J: TRBJ1-2
size: NA
CDR3: CASSDLEISYYGYTF
DNA: TGTGCCAGCAGTGATTTAGAGATTTCTTACTATGGCTACACCTTC

V: TRBV5-4
D: NA
J: TRBJ1-1
size: few
CDR3: CASSSGLQNTEAFF
DNA: TGTGCCAGCAGCTCGGGACTGCAGAACACTGAAGCTTTCTTT

V: TRBV18
D: NA
J: TRBJ2-5
size: NA
CDR3: CASSPPSVETQYF
DNA: TGTGCCAGCTCACCACCATCTGTGGAGACCCAGTACTTC

V: TRBV11-2
D: NA
J: TRBJ2-7
size: NA
CDR3: CASSLASGKTYEQYF
DNA: TGTGCCAGCAGCCTCGCGTCGGGGAAAACCTACGAGCAGTACTTC

V: TRBV3-1/TRBV3-2
D: TRBD2
J: TRBJ2-1
size: NA
CDR3: CASSQGFSGGRNEQFF
DNA: TGTGCCAGCAGCCAAGGTTTTAGCGGGGGGAGGAATGAGCAGTTCTTC

V: TRBV4-1
D: NA
J: TRBJ2-2
size: NA
CDR3: CASSQPNTGELFF
DNA: TGCGCCAGCAGCCAACCAAACACCGGGGAGCTGTTTTTT

V: TRBV5-6
D: NA
J: TRBJ2-7
size: NA
CDR3: CASSLGGPSYEQYF
DNA: TGTGCCAGCAGCTTGGGGGGCCCCTCCTACGAGCAGTACTTC

V: TRBV4-2
D: NA
J: TRBJ1-1
size: NA
CDR3: CASSQTLGLGAFF
DNA: TGTGCCAGCAGCCAAACGCTGGGGCTAGGTGCTTTCTTT